Shown below are 14 T cell receptor beta chains from a single sample sequenced in a study of T-cell reconstitution after alpha-beta-depleted transplantation in children. Unique molecular identifiers were used in preparing the TCRbeta library. TCRdb called the PCR reads again in MiXCR, with one record for every CDR3 protein. The sample gives about 980,000 distinct CDR3 sequences, roughly 29% of which show up once; over 25% is in the top ten. The sample was PBMCs, mostly from graft donor cells, taken 360 days after TCRalphabeta/CD19-depleted stem cell transplant. Receptors were obtained from a boy under two years old who had a stem cell transplant for SCID, so the T cells may come from the graft donor.

In its sample, this clonotype was seen once. The chain couples TRBV7-9 to TRBJ1-1; D gene unclear. The CDR3 has 13 residues. Germline V gene sequence: CDR1 SEHNR, CDR2 FQNEAQ (reference sequence). V lost 1 base to trimming and J lost 4 bases, with 7 bases between them. The CDR3 spells CASSLGISTEAFF. The CDR3 DNA reads TGTGCCAGCAGCTTAGGTATAAGCACTGAAGCTTTCTTT.

J is TRBJ1-1 and V is TRBV5-1, with 7 bases lining up with TRBD1. Germline V gene sequence: CDR1 SGHRS, CDR2 YFSETQ. The CDR3 length is 15 residues. Unmatched junction bases numbered 7, after V lost 1 base and J lost 4 bases. CDR3 amino acids: CASSLITGVSTEAFF. In nucleotides, the CDR3 is TGCGCCAGCAGCTTGATTACAGGGGTAAGCACTGAAGCTTTCTTT.

This clonotype was counted between two and nine times. The rearrangement links TRBV7-8 to TRBJ2-3, with 8 bases identical to TRBD2. With 7 bases clipped from V and 2 bases from J, the junction kept 14 bases outside the gene matches. The CDR3 sequence is 17 residues long. Germline-derived CDR1 and CDR2 are SGHVS and FQNEAQ. CDR3 bases: TGTGCCAGCAATTTAGCGGGACGCTATCGGATCACAGATACGCAGTATTTT. Encoded protein: CASNLAGRYRITDTQYF.

This clonotype turned up a few times. The genes are TRBV5-1 and TRBJ2-3; 11 bases align to TRBD1. CDR3 length: 15 amino acids. Germline V gene data show CDR1 as SGHRS and CDR2 as YFSETQ. V was clipped by 3 bases and J by 5 bases; unmatched bases: 5. CDR3 nucleotide sequence: TGCGCCAGCAGCTCCGGACAGGGGGCTATAGATACGCAGTATTTT. Translation: CASSSGQGAIDTQYF.

The chain recombines TRBV27 with TRBJ2-2, with TRBD1 matching over 8 bases. Unmatched junction bases numbered 1, after V lost 1 base and J lost 3 bases. Germline V gene data show CDR1 as MNHEY and CDR2 as SMNVEV (reference sequence). This CDR3 contains 15 residues. The CDR3 bases are TGTGCCAGCAGTTTATTGGGACAGGACACCGGGGAGCTGTTTTTT. Encoded protein: CASSLLGQDTGELFF.

V is TRBV9 and J is TRBJ2-7; D might be TRBD1 (6 bases). Germline V gene data show CDR1 as SGDLS and CDR2 as YYNGEE. V dropped 3 bases and J dropped 7 bases, with 8 bases sitting between them. This CDR3 contains 11 residues. CDR3 nucleotides: TGTGCCAGCAGCGCGGGGACAGAGCAGTACTTC. Its protein is CASSAGTEQYF.

V gene TRBV6-1 combines with J gene TRBJ2-2; 7 bases align to TRBD2. This CDR3 has 13 residues. Germline V gene data show CDR1 as MNHNS and CDR2 as SASEGT. J gave up 9 bases and V 3 bases, and 4 bases lay outside the gene matches. The CDR3 is CASSDGGGRELFF. The DNA of the CDR3 is TGTGCCAGCAGTGACGGCGGGGGAAGGGAGCTGTTTTTT.

The rearrangement links TRBV12-3 or TRBV12-4 to TRBJ2-7, with D perhaps TRBD1 (6 bases). The CDR3 has 15 residues. V gave up 5 bases and J gave up 0 bases, with 14 bases separating them. The CDR3 region has the DNA TGTGCCAGCAGTCCACAGGGTCGAGGCTCCTACGAGCAGTACTTC. Residues: CASSPQGRGSYEQYF.

This clonotype has just one count. This may be a read error: a much more frequent sequence differs by one nucleotide. This CDR3 is missing its conserved last phenylalanine or tryptophan, likely due to a read error. The V call is TRBV15, the J call TRBJ1-2, with D perhaps TRBD1 (5 bases). V lost 1 base, J lost 2 bases, and 8 bases lay in between. The germline CDR1 and CDR2 sequences are LNHNV and YYDKDF (reference sequence). This CDR3 spans 14 amino acids. DNA of the CDR3: TGTGCCACCAGCAGAGTGGGGGGAAACTATGGCTACACCTAC. Translating gives CATSRVGGNYGYTY.

This clonotype was seen repeatedly, ten times or more. This rearrangement joins TRBV6-2 or TRBV6-3 to TRBJ2-6, with a tentative D call TRBD1 (5 bases). The V end was cut by 6 bases, the J end by 0 bases, with 9 bases between. The CDR3 is made up of 15 amino acids. From germline, CDR1 is MNHEY and CDR2 SVGEGT. CDR3 sequence: CASRDQGSGANVLTF. In DNA form, the CDR3 reads TGTGCCAGCAGAGACCAGGGCTCTGGGGCCAACGTCCTGACTTTC.

The chain carries TRBV12-3 or TRBV12-4 and TRBJ2-1, with D tentatively TRBD1 or TRBD2 (6 bases each). The CDR3 totals 16 residues. With 6 bases removed from V and 0 bases from J, the gap between germline ends came to 15 bases. The CDR3: CASREQGGGSYNEQFF. In nucleotides, the CDR3 is TGTGCCAGCAGAGAACAGGGAGGAGGCTCCTACAATGAGCAGTTCTTC.

The sample holds a few counts of this clonotype. The rearrangement links TRBV12-3 or TRBV12-4 to TRBJ2-2, with 7 bases fitting TRBD1. The CDR3 runs to 15 residues. V trimming: 5 bases; J trimming: 6 bases; junction bases outside the gene matches: 9. The CDR3 region is CASSPRTGLPGELFF. The CDR3 nucleotides are TGTGCCAGCAGTCCCCGGACAGGCCTACCCGGGGAGCTGTTTTTT.

CDR3 bases: TGTGCCAGCAGCCAAAGGTCTAGCGGGGGTGCTACGCAGTATTTT. Its protein is CASSQRSSGGATQYF. The J gene is TRBJ2-3, the V gene TRBV3-1, with TRBD2 matching 10 bases. CDR1 is LGHDT and CDR2 is YNNKEL in the germline V gene (reference sequence). V shed 2 bases and J 8 bases; nucleotides not matched to a gene: 7. The CDR3 covers 15 residues.

V gene TRBV12-3 or TRBV12-4 combines with J gene TRBJ2-3; tentative D call: TRBD1 (6 bases). Trimming stripped 6 bases from V and 0 bases from J, with 13 bases between. This CDR3 spans 15 amino acids. Written as DNA, the CDR3 is TGTGCCAGCAGACTGGGACAACCTAGCACAGATACGCAGTATTTT. This sequence encodes CASRLGQPSTDTQYF.